This TCR beta chain was captured by sequencing in a study of T-cell memory formation after mild COVID-19. The study's findings and limits: Detection of some responders pre-infection suggested pre-existing cross-reactive memory T cells participated.

Researchers used 5'RACE with constant-segment primers to make TCR alpha and TCR beta cDNA libraries that carry sample barcodes and UMIs. Each CDR3 protein is one row after TCRdb ran MiXCR on the 5' RACE reads. The sample holds 89,000 or so distinct CDR3 sequences, 10% to 15% seen once. The CDR3 is 14 amino acids. The V end was cut by 0 bases, the J end by 5 bases, with 9 bases between. The germline V gene encodes CDR1 LNHNV and CDR2 YYDKDF (reference sequence). Remarks on this clonotype: No antigen is known for it.

This TCR was recovered from a man in his late teens or twenties who had mild COVID-19 (a few samples of this study predate the infection). Cell type and time point are not known. The sample was PBMCs or a T cell subset sorted from them (not recorded which). The chain uses TRBV15 and TRBJ2-3, with D uncertain. The CDR3 region has the DNA TGTGCCACCAGCAGAGAATTAGGTGGAGATACGCAGTATTTT. Its protein is CATSRELGGDTQYF.